The 5 T cell receptor beta chains below were found in one sample sequenced in a study of OX40 agonist ivuxolimab in advanced cancers. TCRdb's table, derived via immunoSEQ multiplex PCR, lists solely in-frame clones and lacks some. The sample records 50,000 to 80,000 clones, around 80% being singletons. The source material was CD4+ or CD8+ T cells sorted from blood, sampled in a trial of the OX40 agonist ivuxolimab. These receptor sequences come from an adult with an advanced solid tumor such as melanoma, head and neck, liver or kidney cancer.

The V and J genes are TRBV15 and TRBJ1-1, with D possibly being TRBD1 (5 bases). Germline V gene sequence: CDR1 LNHNV, CDR2 YYDKDF (reference sequence). The CDR3 runs 13 residues. The germline V and J ends were trimmed by 3 bases and 11 bases, with 16 bases remaining between them. The CDR3 DNA follows: TGTGCCACCAGCAGCCCCGGGCCAGGGAGGGCTTTCTTT. It yields the protein CATSSPGPGRAFF. The variable domain in full, with the rest retrieved from reference TRBV15 and TRBJ1-1, is DAMVIQNPRYQVTQFGKPVTLSCSQTLNHNVMYWYQQKSSQAPKLLFHYYDKDFNNEADTPDNFQSRRPNTSFCFLDIRSPGLGDTAMYLCATSSPGPGRAFFGQGTRLTVV.

V gene TRBV18 combines with J gene TRBJ2-2; weak D call: TRBD2 (5 bases). Germline-derived CDR1 and CDR2 are KGHSH and LQKENI. The CDR3 contains 16 residues. V shed 4 bases and J shed 7 bases, with 19 bases lying between them. In nucleotides, the CDR3 is TGTGCCAGCTCACTTCTGGCGGAAAGGGAGTACGGGGAGCTGTTTTTT. Translation: CASSLLAEREYGELFF.

This clone showed up just once. The chain uses TRBV28 and TRBJ2-7, with D perhaps matching TRBD1 (6 bases). The V gene lost 3 bases and the J gene lost 4 bases, with 10 bases spanning the gap. The germline V gene has CDR1 MDHEN and CDR2 SYDVKM. This CDR3 has 13 amino acids. This CDR3 is CASSLGHFYEQYF. The DNA of the CDR3 is TGTGCCAGCAGTTTGGGACACTTTTACGAGCAGTACTTC.

In this sample, this clone turned up a few times. The chain joins TRBV2 to TRBJ2-2; a possible D gene is TRBD2 (6 bases). Trimming took off 8 bases at V and 2 bases at J, with 12 bases between the two ends. From germline, CDR1 is SNHLY and CDR2 FYNNEI. This CDR3 comprises 14 residues. CDR3 in amino acids: CASFGTSNTGELFF. The CDR3 nucleotides read TGTGCCAGCTTCGGGACTTCAAACACCGGGGAGCTGTTTTTT.

This clone is a singleton in its sample. This chain joins TRBV18 and TRBJ1-4; 7 positions agree with TRBD1. V gave up 1 base and J gave up 8 bases; unmatched junction bases: 7. In germline, CDR1 is KGHSH, CDR2 LQKENI. This CDR3 region has 15 residues. CDR3 sequence reads: CASSPLTGVGEKLFF. Here the CDR3 DNA reads TGTGCCAGCTCACCACTTACAGGGGTCGGGGAAAAACTGTTTTTT. Together with reference TRBV18 and TRBJ1-4, the CDR3 gives the full variable domain: NAGVMQNPRHLVRRRGQEARLRCSPMKGHSHVYWYRQLPEEGLKFMVYLQKENIIDESGMPKERFSAEFPKEGPSILRIQQVVRGDSAAYFCASSPLTGVGEKLFFGSGTQLSVL.